Listed below are T cell receptor beta chains from one sample, sequenced in a study of blood T cell repertoires in COVID-19. Sequenced by immunoSEQ multiplex PCR; TCRdb stores in-frame clones only, minus some. The sample shows around 99,000 clones, about three quarters of them seen only once. Material: peripheral blood. Every receptor here comes from a human donor in a cohort sampled during active or convalescent COVID-19. The CDR3 runs from the conserved cysteine through the conserved F or W. D genes are given only for firm matches. Clone sizes are given selectively: once, few, many, or a class where the clone is expanded.

size,D,J,V,DNA,CDR3
NA,NA,TRBJ1-1,TRBV6-6,TGTGCCAGCAGTTGGTCGGGGGTGAACACTGAAGCTTTCTTT,CASSWSGVNTEAFF
NA,NA,TRBJ2-7,TRBV3-1/TRBV3-2,TGTGCCAGCAGCCAACAACAGGGAAACGCCTACGAGCAGTACTTC,CASSQQQGNAYEQYF
NA,TRBD2,TRBJ2-3,TRBV5-4,TGTGCCAGCAGCGATAGGACTAGCGGGAGGGCAGATACGCAGTATTTT,CASSDRTSGRADTQYF
NA,NA,TRBJ2-1,TRBV24-1,TGTGCCACCAGTGACGGCTCCTACAATGAGCAGTTCTTC,CATSDGSYNEQFF
NA,TRBD2,TRBJ2-1,TRBV3-1/TRBV3-2,TGTGCCAGCAGCACCTCTAGCGGGGGAGACTACAATGAGCAGTTCTTC,CASSTSSGGDYNEQFF
NA,NA,TRBJ2-4,TRBV6-5,TGTGCCAGCAGTTACCTAAAAACCAAAAACATTCAGTACTTC,CASSYLKTKNIQYF
NA,TRBD2,TRBJ2-3,TRBV11-3,TGTGCCAGCAGCCACGGGTGGGGAGGGAGTAACACAGATACGCAGTATTTT,CASSHGWGGSNTDTQYF
NA,TRBD1,TRBJ1-5,TRBV6-5,TGTGCCAGCAGCGGGACAGGGGGCGTTCAGCCCCAGCATTTT,CASSGTGGVQPQHF
NA,TRBD1,TRBJ2-3,TRBV19,TGTGCCAGTACCCTTACAGGGGTACTCACAGATACGCAGTATTTT,CASTLTGVLTDTQYF
NA,NA,TRBJ2-1,TRBV7-3,TGTGCCAGCAGCTTAGACATCTACAATGAGCAGTTCTTC,CASSLDIYNEQFF
NA,TRBD2,TRBJ2-1,TRBV4-1,TGCGCCAGCAGCCAAGAGGGGAGCGGGAGCGTGGGCCCCTACAATGAGCAGTTCTTC,CASSQEGSGSVGPYNEQFF
NA,TRBD1,TRBJ1-3,TRBV7-2,TGTGCCAGCAGCTTAGACAGGGGTGGCTCTGGAAACACCATATATTTT,CASSLDRGGSGNTIYF
NA,NA,TRBJ1-6,TRBV5-1,TGCGCCAGCAGCTTGGTGTGGGGGGATAATTCACCCCTCCACTTT,CASSLVWGDNSPLHF
few,NA,TRBJ1-4,TRBV6-5,TGTGCCAGCAGTTACTCTGCTGGAGATGAAAAACTGTTTTTT,CASSYSAGDEKLFF
NA,TRBD1,TRBJ1-1,TRBV5-1,TGCGCCAGCAGCTTGGTATCAGGGGGTAACACTGAAGCTTTCTTT,CASSLVSGGNTEAFF
NA,NA,TRBJ2-6,TRBV7-6,TGTGCCAGCAGCTTAAACAAGGGGGTTTATCTACCTCTAACTGGGGCCAACGTCCTGACTTTC,CASSLNKGVYLPLTGANVLTF
NA,NA,TRBJ2-3,TRBV2,TGTGCCAGCAGTGACAAGCGAGCCACAGATACGCAGTATTTT,CASSDKRATDTQYF
NA,TRBD2,TRBJ2-1,TRBV27,TGTGCCAGCGGGCTAGCGGGGACGTACAATGAGCAGTTCTTC,CASGLAGTYNEQFF
few,TRBD1,TRBJ1-3,TRBV20-1,TGCAGTGCGAGTAGACAGGGTACGGGAAACACCATATATTTT,CSASRQGTGNTIYF
NA,NA,TRBJ2-3,TRBV10-3,TGTGCCATCAGTGTAGCGAGCAACACAGATACGCAGTATTTT,CAISVASNTDTQYF
NA,TRBD2,TRBJ2-7,TRBV5-1,TGCGCCAGCAGCTTCGGGGGGTACTCCTACGAGCAGTACTTC,CASSFGGYSYEQYF
NA,NA,TRBJ2-1,TRBV27,TGTGCCAGCTCTAGAATATGGGGGGTGGGCAATGAGCAGTTCTTC,CASSRIWGVGNEQFF
medium-sized,NA,TRBJ1-3,TRBV9,TGTGCCAGCAGCGGACAGTTTCCCTCTCCTGGAAACACCATATATTTT,CASSGQFPSPGNTIYF
NA,TRBD2,TRBJ2-3,TRBV13,TGTGCCAGCAGCCTACCCTGGACTAGCGGGGGGACAGATACGCAGTATTTT,CASSLPWTSGGTDTQYF
NA,TRBD2,TRBJ2-2,TRBV7-9,TGTGCCAGCAGTCTAGCGGGATCGAACACCGGGGAGCTGTTTTTT,CASSLAGSNTGELFF
many,TRBD2,TRBJ2-1,TRBV6-2/TRBV6-3,TGTGCCAGCAGTTGGACTAGCGGGGGGGCCTACAATGAGCAGTTCTTC,CASSWTSGGAYNEQFF
NA,TRBD2,TRBJ2-1,TRBV7-2,TGTGCCAGCAGCTTGGCCGGGACTAGCGGACAGAATGAGCAGTTCTTC,CASSLAGTSGQNEQFF
NA,TRBD2,TRBJ2-1,TRBV28,TGTGCCAGCAGTTTTGGGAGGACTAGCGGGAGTGGCAATGAGCAGTTCTTC,CASSFGRTSGSGNEQFF
NA,TRBD2,TRBJ2-7,TRBV11-2,TGTGCCAGCAGCTCGACTAGCGGGTACCCCTACGAGCAGTACTTC,CASSSTSGYPYEQYF
NA,TRBD1,TRBJ1-2,TRBV29-1,TGCAGCGTACCGACCCTCGACAGGGAGTACGGCTACACCTTC,CSVPTLDREYGYTF
NA,NA,TRBJ2-1,TRBV7-8,TGTGCCAGCAGCTTACCTAGGAATCAACTCCGCTCCTACAATGAGCAGTTCTTC,CASSLPRNQLRSYNEQFF
NA,NA,TRBJ1-3,TRBV7-8,TGTGCCAGCACCCGGGGGGCCGGCACGAGCTCTGGAAACACCATATATTTT,CASTRGAGTSSGNTIYF